What follows is one TCR beta chain and its context. Its antigen remains unidentified. The table came from immunoSEQ multiplex PCR; TCRdb's copy has only in-frame clones and leaves some out. The repertoire consists of tens of thousands of clones, with roughly 89% occurring once and the leading ten covering about 0.3%. These data come from a study of graft-versus-host responses after intestinal transplantation. Germline lookup yields CDR1 WSHSY and CDR2 SAAADI. The J segment lost 2 bases and the V segment lost 0 bases, leaving 13 bases of the junction unmatched. The CDR3 has 20 residues. This TCR was recovered from a human donor who received an intestinal transplant. The sequenced sample was unstimulated CD4+ T cells sorted from spleen or lymph node cells, obtained before intestinal transplant. The chain employs TRBV10-2 and TRBJ2-1; 10 bases map to TRBD2. CDR3 region: CASSESMRASGSRAYNEQFF. The CDR3 region has the DNA TGCGCCAGCAGTGAGTCGATGCGGGCTAGCGGGAGTAGGGCCTACAATGAGCAGTTCTTC.